This T cell receptor beta chain was observed in a study of regulatory T cells in long-lasting Graves disease. Whole-study findings and limits: For persistent Graves' patients, TCR diversity was lower than for newly diagnosed ones.

This clonotype was observed many times. Its antigen is not known. Time point described: newly diagnosed GD, antithyroid drugs for less than 3 months. After RNA was extracted from PBMCs, the TCR library was made from it. This CDR3 spans 13 amino acids. V gave up 7 bases and J gave up 16 bases, with 23 bases separating them. The germline V gene has CDR1 MDHEN and CDR2 SYDVKM. Sequencing libraries for TCR beta were prepared with iRepertoire HTBI primers and Arm-PCR of CDR3 regions. Via MiXCR, TCRdb re-called the multiplex PCR reads, giving one row per CDR3 protein. The table shows about 440,000 distinct CDR3 sequences, with under 15% occurring only once. The sample was also reused in another study, on T cells in Graves' hyperthyroidism and ophthalmopathy. According to that study: Blood held most thyroid clonotypes expanded above 0.001 frequency. Ophthalmopathy stood apart from stable hyperthyroidism in a 13 V-J model. Ophthalmopathy was predicted by the model a median of roughly 6 months ahead of onset.

The V call is TRBV28, the J call TRBJ2-1; D tentatively fits TRBD1 or TRBD2 (5 bases each). Sequencing used peripheral blood mononuclear cells (PBMCs), obtained at new diagnosis, from a patient treated with antithyroid drugs. This sequence originates from a woman in her 30s with Graves disease. The CDR3 protein is CASINPGTTVGFF. The DNA for the CDR3 is TGTGCCAGCATCAACCCAGGGACCACCGTGGGTTTCTTC.